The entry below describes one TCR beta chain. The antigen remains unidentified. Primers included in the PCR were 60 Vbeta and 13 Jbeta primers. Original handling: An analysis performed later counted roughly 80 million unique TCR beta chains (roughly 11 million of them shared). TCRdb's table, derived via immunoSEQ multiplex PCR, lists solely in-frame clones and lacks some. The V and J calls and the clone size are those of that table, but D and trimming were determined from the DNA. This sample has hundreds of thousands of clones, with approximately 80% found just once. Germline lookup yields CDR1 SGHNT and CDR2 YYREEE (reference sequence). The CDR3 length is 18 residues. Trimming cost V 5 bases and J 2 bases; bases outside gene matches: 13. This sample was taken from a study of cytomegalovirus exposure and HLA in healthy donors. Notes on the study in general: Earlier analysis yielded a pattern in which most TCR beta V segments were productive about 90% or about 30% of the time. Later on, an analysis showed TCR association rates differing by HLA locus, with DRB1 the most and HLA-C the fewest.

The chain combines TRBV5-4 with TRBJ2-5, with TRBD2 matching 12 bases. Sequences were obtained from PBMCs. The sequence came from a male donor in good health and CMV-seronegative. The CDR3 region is CASRSLGLAGRGQETQYF. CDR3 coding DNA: TGTGCCAGCAGGTCACTAGGACTAGCGGGAAGGGGGCAAGAGACCCAGTACTTC.